The 9 T cell receptor beta chains below were found in one sample sequenced in a study of T cells in localized non-small cell lung cancer. This table comes from immunoSEQ multiplex PCR, and its TCRdb copy is limited to in-frame clones, with some not included. The sample shows 900 or so clones, around 17% of them seen only once. Sequenced material: lung tumor tissue, taken before any cancer treatment. These receptors were taken from an older female donor with stage I squamous cell lung carcinoma.

This clone appeared a few times. V usage is TRBV6-8 and J usage is TRBJ1-2; D is perhaps TRBD1 (5 bases). The CDR3 contains 13 residues. V lost 5 bases and J lost 4, with 11 bases in between. CDR1 MNHGY and CDR2 SAAAGT come from the germline V gene. Here the CDR3 reads CASSRDGFYGYTF. CDR3 nucleotide sequence: TGTGCCAGCAGTCGGGACGGTTTCTATGGCTACACCTTC.

This clone has more than one count but fewer than ten. The chain joins TRBV18 to TRBJ1-4; D is ambiguous. CDR3 length: 13 residues. Germline V gives CDR1 KGHSH, CDR2 LQKENI. The germline V and J ends were trimmed by 3 bases and 8 bases, with 10 bases remaining between them. The CDR3 coding sequence is TGTGCCAGCTCACCTGCCGCCAGAGAAAAACTGTTTTTT. This sequence encodes CASSPAAREKLFF.

This rearrangement joins TRBV9 to TRBJ2-6; no clear D. The CDR3 has 16 amino acids. The germline V gene encodes CDR1 SGDLS and CDR2 YYNGEE. V was pared by 0 bases and J by 0 bases, with 7 bases between. The CDR3 is CASSVVLGSGANVLTF. CDR3 in DNA: TGTGCCAGCAGCGTAGTTTTAGGCTCTGGGGCCAACGTCCTGACTTTC.

This clone was recorded once. V is TRBV19 and J is TRBJ1-2; 9 bases fit TRBD1. Looked up from germline, CDR1 is LNHDA and CDR2 is SQIVND (reference sequence). The CDR3 runs 15 residues. V was clipped by 4 bases and J by 4 bases; unmatched bases: 7. CDR3 sequence reads: CASSRGQGMFYGYTF. The CDR3 nucleotides read TGTGCCAGTAGTAGGGGACAGGGAATGTTCTATGGCTACACCTTC.

This clone was observed a handful of times. The chain recombines TRBV11-3 with TRBJ2-3, with 10 bases fitting TRBD1. V gave up 4 bases and J gave up 5 bases; unmatched junction bases: 6. Germline values: CDR1 SGHNT, CDR2 YENEEA. This CDR3 contains 15 residues. The DNA of the CDR3 is TGTGCCAGCAGCTCCGGGACAGGGGCAGTAGATACGCAGTATTTT. Protein sequence: CASSSGTGAVDTQYF.

DNA for the CDR3: TGTGCCAGCAGCCGAGGACTAGCGGGGCCCGACGATCATACGCAGTATTTT. It codes for CASSRGLAGPDDHTQYF. The chain combines TRBV11-3 with TRBJ2-3; TRBD2 matches 12 bases. The V gene end was trimmed by 5 bases and the J gene end by 7 bases; junction bases not matched to a gene: 13. There are 17 residues in the CDR3. Germline values: CDR1 SGHNT, CDR2 YENEEA.

The CDR3 nucleotides are TGTGCCAGCAGTGAAGTGGGAGGGACCACTGAAGCTTTCTTT. Translating it yields CASSEVGGTTEAFF. This chain links TRBV6-1 with TRBJ1-1; tentatively, D is TRBD1 (5 bases). This CDR3 region has 14 residues. CDR1 and CDR2 (germline): MNHNS, SASEGT. V lost 1 base and J 4 bases, leaving 10 bases between the germline ends.

This chain links TRBV29-1 with TRBJ2-1; unclear D gene. With 5 bases removed from V and 1 base from J, the gap between germline ends came to 6 bases. This CDR3 region has 12 residues. Per the germline V gene, CDR1 is SQVTM and CDR2 is ANQGSEA. CDR3 bases: TGCAGCGTTCAGTCATCCTACAATGAGCAGTTCTTC. Amino acid sequence: CSVQSSYNEQFF.

The rearrangement links TRBV30 to TRBJ1-2; D is unresolved. This CDR3 is 14 amino acids long. Germline CDR1 reads GTSNPN; CDR2 reads SVGIG (reference sequence). V lost 0 bases and J 8 bases, leaving 16 bases between the germline ends. CDR3 DNA sequence: TGTGCCTGGAGTGTATGGGTCCGGGCAAACGGCTACACCTTC. Protein sequence: CAWSVWVRANGYTF.